These 32 T cell receptor beta chains came from one sample sequenced in a study of beta chain features in type 1 diabetes. Findings of the study overall: Type 1 diabetes patients had TCRB CDR3s that were shorter (moderately but significantly so) in all four CD4+ subsets.

These receptors have no known antigen. The investigators reverse transcribed all of the isolated RNA, so they sequenced expressed TCRB transcripts. TCRdb keeps only in-frame clones here, not all; method: immunoSEQ multiplex PCR. The table lists about 150,000 clones, approximately 8.7% of them singletons. The sequenced sample consisted of central memory CD4+ T cells from blood. Source of these receptors: a woman in her 30s with type 1 diabetes.

This clone occurred a few times. The chain is built from TRBV7-2 and TRBJ1-2; tentative D call: TRBD1 (5 bases). Deletions cut 6 bases from V and 3 bases from J, with 20 bases between. The CDR3 is 16 residues long. The germline CDR1 and CDR2 sequences are SGHTA and FQGNSA. The CDR3 DNA reads TGTGCCAGCAGTCCAGAACCGGGACGGGGGTACTATGGCTACACCTTC. Translation gives CASSPEPGRGYYGYTF.

The rearrangement joins TRBV28 to TRBJ1-2; 7 bases agree with TRBD1. The germline V gene encodes CDR1 MDHEN and CDR2 SYDVKM. Germline trimming cut 10 bases from V and 2 bases from J; bases unmatched to any gene: 7. The CDR3 consists of 13 residues. The CDR3 here is CATPGTENYGYTF. The CDR3 bases are TGTGCCACCCCCGGGACAGAGAACTATGGCTACACCTTC.

The V gene is TRBV19, the J gene TRBJ2-7, with TRBD2 matching over 9 bases. Germline V gene lookup returns CDR1 LNHDA and CDR2 SQIVND (reference sequence). The V segment lost 5 bases and the J segment 2 bases; nucleotides outside the gene matches: 4. The CDR3 is 14 residues long. CDR3 protein: CASSLVAGAYEQYF. The DNA for the CDR3 is TGTGCCAGTAGTTTGGTAGCGGGAGCCTACGAGCAGTACTTC.

The table lists this clone with a few counts. The CDR3 DNA sequence: TGTGCCAGCAGCTTAGGAGGCGGGAGCTCCTACGAGCAGTACTTC. Protein sequence: CASSLGGGSSYEQYF. The V and J genes are TRBV13 and TRBJ2-7; 7 bases fit TRBD2. Germline CDR1 reads PRHDT; CDR2 reads FYEKMQ (reference sequence). V lost 0 bases to trimming and J lost 0 bases; unmatched junction nucleotides: 2. The CDR3 has 15 residues.

This clone was seen a few times. This chain uses TRBV18 with TRBJ1-5; no clear D. Germline V gene data show CDR1 as KGHSH and CDR2 as LQKENI. Trimming stripped 3 bases from V and 4 bases from J, with 10 bases between. The CDR3 spans 14 residues. The DNA for the CDR3 is TGTGCCAGCTCACCGTTCGAACTAAATCAGCCCCAGCATTTT. This codes for CASSPFELNQPQHF.

The chain has TRBV9 and TRBJ1-1; TRBD1 might be the D (6 bases). Germline CDR1 SGDLS, CDR2 YYNGEE. This CDR3 spans 15 amino acids. The germline V and J ends were trimmed by 4 bases and 1 base, with 14 bases remaining between them. CDR3 region: CASSLTLQGNTEAFF. The CDR3 region has the DNA TGTGCCAGCAGCCTAACTTTACAGGGGAACACTGAAGCTTTCTTT. Combining the CDR3 with reference TRBV9 and TRBJ1-1 gives the whole variable domain DSGVTQTPKHLITATGQRVTLRCSPRSGDLSVYWYQQSLDQGLQFLIQYYNGEERAKGNILERFSAQQFPDLHSELNLSSLELGDSALYFCASSLTLQGNTEAFFGQGTRLTVV.

This chain links TRBV7-9 with TRBJ1-1; a weak D match, TRBD1 (6 bases). CDR3 length equals 16 residues. V was shortened by 3 bases and J by 2 bases, with 16 bases between the two germline ends. Germline values: CDR1 SEHNR, CDR2 FQNEAQ (reference sequence). CDR3 DNA: TGTGCCAGCAGCTTTTCAGGGGCGTTAAGAAACACTGAAGCTTTCTTT. Its translation: CASSFSGALRNTEAFF.

This chain connects TRBV2 to TRBJ1-2; D may be TRBD1 (5 bases). Trimming took 10 bases from V and 6 from J, leaving 18 bases between them. The CDR3 has 13 amino acids. Germline V gene sequence: CDR1 SNHLY, CDR2 FYNNEI. CDR3 region: CATLGAVGDGYTF. The CDR3 coding sequence is TGTGCCACCCTTGGGGCCGTTGGTGATGGCTACACCTTC.

In its sample, this clone was seen a few times. The junction and the germline gene differ at one end; a read error may be behind it. This sequence joins TRBV7-7 and TRBJ2-2, with TRBD1 identical over 9 bases. Germline loops: CDR1 SSHAT, CDR2 FNYEAQ (reference sequence). The CDR3 is 16 amino acids. CDR3 sequence: CASSPGQGILYGELFF. CDR3 DNA sequence: TGTGCTAGCAGCCCGGGACAGGGTATTCTGTACGGGGAGCTGTTTTTT.

This clone was recorded a few times. The chain combines TRBV5-1 with TRBJ2-1; maybe TRBD2 (5 bases). Trimming left V 6 bases short and J 0 bases short, with 13 bases between. This CDR3 contains 15 residues. CDR1 is SGHRS, CDR2 YFSETQ, per germline. The CDR3 reads CASMKLGGSYNEQFF. In DNA, the CDR3 is TGCGCCAGCATGAAACTAGGAGGCTCCTACAATGAGCAGTTCTTC. Complete variable domain (other parts from reference TRBV5-1 and TRBJ2-1): KAGVTQTPRYLIKTRGQQVTLSCSPISGHRSVSWYQQTPGQGLQFLFEYFSETQRNKGNFPGRFSGRQFSNSRSEMNVSTLELGDSALYLCASMKLGGSYNEQFFGPGTRLTVL.

The chain joins TRBV7-9 to TRBJ2-5; D is perhaps TRBD2 (7 bases). This CDR3 contains 17 residues. CDR1 and CDR2 from the germline V gene are SEHNR and FQNEAQ (reference sequence). Trimming took 0 bases from V and 5 from J, leaving 19 bases between them. The CDR3 sequence is CASSLARGGPWRETQYF. The CDR3 bases are TGTGCCAGCAGCTTAGCGAGGGGGGGACCCTGGCGGGAGACCCAGTACTTC.

This clone has only a few counts. The rearrangement uses TRBV5-1 and TRBJ2-7; TRBD1 agrees at 7 bases. The CDR3 has 13 amino acids. Germline V gene lookup returns CDR1 SGHRS and CDR2 YFSETQ. The V gene end was trimmed by 4 bases and the J gene end by 7 bases; junction bases not matched to a gene: 8. CDR3 in amino acids: CASSRTTGWEQYF. CDR3 DNA sequence: TGCGCCAGCAGCCGCACGACAGGGTGGGAGCAGTACTTC. The whole variable domain, filled in from reference TRBV5-1 and TRBJ2-7, reads KAGVTQTPRYLIKTRGQQVTLSCSPISGHRSVSWYQQTPGQGLQFLFEYFSETQRNKGNFPGRFSGRQFSNSRSEMNVSTLELGDSALYLCASSRTTGWEQYFGPGTRLTVT.

This clone turned up a few times. The chain has TRBV5-1 and TRBJ2-5; D may be TRBD1 (5 bases). Germline-derived CDR1 and CDR2 are SGHRS and YFSETQ. V lost 4 bases and J lost 0, with 10 bases in between. This CDR3 comprises 14 residues. The CDR3 DNA reads TGCGCCAGCAGCCCTGACAGCTACCAAGAGACCCAGTACTTC. Protein: CASSPDSYQETQYF.

The rearrangement uses TRBV4-2 and TRBJ2-3; 8 bases line up with TRBD2. This CDR3 contains 18 residues. Unmatched junction bases numbered 12, after V lost 4 bases and J lost 0 bases. CDR1 is LGHNA, CDR2 YNFKEQ, per germline. The CDR3 region is CASSPKVPTSDSTDTQYF. The CDR3 DNA reads TGTGCCAGCAGCCCCAAGGTTCCGACTAGCGATAGCACAGATACGCAGTATTTT.

Only a few counts were recorded for this clone. CDR3 bases: TGTGCCAGCAGCAAATATGGGAGGTTCGACTATGGCTACACCTTC. Its protein is CASSKYGRFDYGYTF. The chain uses TRBV21-1 and TRBJ1-2. TRBV21-1 is termed a pseudogene. This CDR3 region has 15 residues.

Only a few counts were recorded for this clone. Different DNA sequences within this sample yield the same CDR3. J is TRBJ2-5 and V is TRBV6-5; TRBD2 matches at 7 bases. CDR3 size: 15 residues. V was pared by 0 bases and J by 2 bases, with 3 bases of the junction left unmatched. Germline CDR1 and CDR2: MNHEY and SVGAGI. CDR3 DNA sequence: TGTGCCAGCAGTTACTCGACGGGGGGACAAGAGACCCAGTACTTC. Translating gives CASSYSTGGQETQYF.

This clone showed up just a few times. The chain is built from TRBV6-1 and TRBJ1-2; TRBD1 matches 8 bases. The CDR3 is made up of 15 amino acids. Trimming cost V 4 bases and J 7 bases; bases outside gene matches: 11. Per germline, CDR1 MNHNS and CDR2 SASEGT. The CDR3 region has the DNA TGTGCCAGCAGTGGTGGACAGGGTGGGATTGGTGGCTACACCTTC. Encoded protein: CASSGGQGGIGGYTF.

The chain combines TRBV10-3 with TRBJ2-5; D is ambiguous. This CDR3 contains 11 residues. V gave up 6 bases and J gave up 5 bases, with 7 bases separating them. Germline V CDR1 and CDR2: ENHRY, SYGVKD. CDR3 loop: CAIRASETQYF. The CDR3 region has the DNA TGTGCCATCAGAGCAAGCGAGACCCAGTACTTC.

In this sample, this clone turned up a few times. The chain links TRBV27 to TRBJ2-7; no clear D. This CDR3 has 12 amino acids. Looked up from germline, CDR1 is MNHEY and CDR2 is SMNVEV (reference sequence). Trimming removed 7 bases at V and 1 base at J, with 8 bases between. The CDR3 bases are TGTGCCAGCATAGAAGAGTCCTACGAGCAGTACTTC. This gives the protein CASIEESYEQYF.

This clone was seen only a few times. This chain connects TRBV5-1 to TRBJ1-1; D not resolved. The length of the CDR3 is 13 residues. The V end was cut by 4 bases, the J end by 5 bases, with 12 bases between. Germline V gene lookup returns CDR1 SGHRS and CDR2 YFSETQ. CDR3 in amino acids: CASSEDRRTEAFF. The CDR3 DNA reads as TGCGCCAGCAGCGAAGATCGGCGGACTGAAGCTTTCTTT.

J is TRBJ2-3 and V is TRBV5-4, with no clear D. V was clipped by 2 bases and J by 2 bases, with 9 bases between them. The length of the CDR3 is 14 residues. The germline CDR1 and CDR2 sequences are SGHNT and YYREEE (reference sequence). CDR3 coding DNA: TGTGCCAGCAGCTTCCTAATTAACACAGATACGCAGTATTTT. It yields the protein CASSFLINTDTQYF.

This chain joins TRBV14 and TRBJ2-5; D not resolved. CDR3 length equals 11 residues. Germline V CDR1 and CDR2: SGHDN, FVKESK. The V gene lost 4 bases and the J gene lost 2 bases, with 2 bases spanning the gap. CDR3 region: CASSLQETQYF. The CDR3 nucleotides read TGTGCCAGCAGCCTACAAGAGACCCAGTACTTC.

This clone was seen a few times. This chain links TRBV14 with TRBJ1-5; D call uncertain. CDR1 is SGHDN and CDR2 is FVKESK in the germline V gene. CDR3 length equals 14 residues. V was cut by 8 bases and J by 0 bases, with 11 bases left in between. The CDR3 is CASPPGDSNQPQHF. CDR3 in DNA: TGTGCCAGCCCTCCAGGCGATAGCAATCAGCCCCAGCATTTT.

This clone was recorded many times. The chain has TRBV4-1 and TRBJ2-1; a weak D match, TRBD1 (6 bases). CDR3 length: 15 amino acids. With 0 bases removed from V and 5 bases from J, the gap between germline ends came to 11 bases. Germline CDR1 is MGHRA and CDR2 is YSYEKL. This chain's CDR3 is CASSQEQGTHNEQFF. The DNA for the CDR3 is TGCGCCAGCAGCCAAGAACAGGGTACCCACAATGAGCAGTTCTTC.

This clone was seen only a few times. The chain links TRBV5-8 to TRBJ1-2; D may be TRBD1 (5 bases). Trimming left V 4 bases short and J 3 bases short, with 10 bases between. Per germline, CDR1 SGHTS and CDR2 YDEGEE. The CDR3 spans 13 residues. The CDR3 sequence: CASSLGQHYGYTF. Written as DNA, the CDR3 is TGTGCCAGCAGCCTAGGACAACACTATGGCTACACCTTC.

Remarks on this clone: Other DNA sequences in this specimen translate into the identical CDR3. CDR3 residues: CASSLGGSSYNEQFF. CDR3 DNA sequence: TGTGCCAGCAGTTTAGGCGGGAGCTCCTACAATGAGCAGTTCTTC. V usage is TRBV28 and J usage is TRBJ2-1; 7 nucleotides match TRBD2. V trimming: 2 bases; J trimming: 0 bases; junction bases outside the gene matches: 1. The germline V gene has CDR1 MDHEN and CDR2 SYDVKM. The CDR3 runs to 15 residues.

V usage is TRBV7-9 and J usage is TRBJ1-5, with no clear D. V was clipped by 2 bases and J by 1 base, with 9 bases between them. The germline gives CDR1 SEHNR, CDR2 FQNEAQ (reference sequence). The CDR3 is 15 amino acids. CDR3 residues: CASSLFAGSNQPQHF. CDR3 coding DNA: TGTGCCAGCAGCTTATTTGCGGGGAGCAATCAGCCCCAGCATTTT.

In this sample, this clone turned up a few times. The V gene is TRBV2, the J gene TRBJ2-7, with D possibly being TRBD1 (5 bases). The CDR3 loop spans 12 amino acids. Trimming shortened V by 4 bases and J by 9 bases, and 13 bases separated the two germline ends. Germline CDR1 SNHLY, CDR2 FYNNEI. This CDR3 reads CASSVQGWRQYF. The CDR3 coding sequence is TGTGCCAGCAGTGTTCAGGGCTGGAGGCAGTACTTC.

CDR3: CASSLSRYGYTF. The CDR3 bases are TGTGCCAGCAGTTTATCCCGGTATGGCTACACCTTC. V usage is TRBV28 and J usage is TRBJ1-2, with D unclear. Germline V gives CDR1 MDHEN, CDR2 SYDVKM. The CDR3 spans 12 residues. V was trimmed by 1 base and J by 5 bases, leaving 5 bases between them.

The rearrangement links TRBV7-3 to TRBJ1-1; D might be TRBD1 (6 bases). V dropped 5 bases and J dropped 0 bases, with 10 bases sitting between them. The CDR3 consists of 14 residues. Germline values: CDR1 SGHTA, CDR2 FQGTGA. The CDR3 bases are TGTGCCAGCAGCCGAGGACAGTTGAACACTGAAGCTTTCTTT. Translating gives CASSRGQLNTEAFF.

This chain links TRBV2 with TRBJ2-7; a weak D match, TRBD1 (5 bases). The CDR3 length is 13 residues. Per the germline V gene, CDR1 is SNHLY and CDR2 is FYNNEI. The V gene lost 7 bases and the J gene lost 2 bases, with 12 bases spanning the gap. The CDR3 region is CASTRDVTYEQYF. The CDR3 DNA is TGTGCCAGCACCAGGGATGTCACCTACGAGCAGTACTTC.

This clone was seen more than once but under ten times. The chain combines TRBV4-2 with TRBJ1-2; no clear D. The germline V gene has CDR1 LGHNA and CDR2 YNFKEQ. V lost 1 base, J lost 5 bases, and 11 bases lay in between. The CDR3 is 14 residues long. The CDR3: CASSQGQTVYGYTF. The CDR3 coding sequence is TGTGCCAGCAGCCAAGGTCAAACGGTGTATGGCTACACCTTC.